This T cell receptor beta chain was sequenced for a study of blood T cell repertoires in COVID-19. Study details: Samples came from the United States, Italy and Spain, spanning acute and convalescent COVID-19.

Assay: immunoSEQ multiplex PCR; the TCRdb copy retains only in-frame clones and omits some. Of over 80,000 clones in the sample, over 90% were seen once. This TCR derives from a man aged 60 to 75 with acute or convalescent COVID-19. The sample comprised peripheral blood.

CDR3 DNA sequence: TGTGCCAGCAGTTTAGGGCTCCGCCGGGGGAGGTACGTTCAGTACTTC. It codes for CASSLGLRRGRYVQYF. The J gene is TRBJ2-4, the V gene TRBV28; the D gene is possibly TRBD2 (6 bases). This CDR3 contains 16 residues. V lost 2 bases and J 11 bases, leaving 22 bases between the germline ends. The germline V gene encodes CDR1 MDHEN and CDR2 SYDVKM.